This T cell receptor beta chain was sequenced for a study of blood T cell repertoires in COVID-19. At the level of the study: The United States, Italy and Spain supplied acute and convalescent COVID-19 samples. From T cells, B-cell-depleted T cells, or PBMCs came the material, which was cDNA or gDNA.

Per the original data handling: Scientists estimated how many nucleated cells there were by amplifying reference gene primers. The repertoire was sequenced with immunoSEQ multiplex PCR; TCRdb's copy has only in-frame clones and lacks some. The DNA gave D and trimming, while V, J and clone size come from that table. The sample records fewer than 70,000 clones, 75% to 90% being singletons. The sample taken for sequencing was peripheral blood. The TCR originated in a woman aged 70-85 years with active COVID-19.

This chain's CDR3 is CASSPSAAGARAGELFF. Here the CDR3 DNA reads TGTGCCAGCAGCCCGTCAGCGGCGGGAGCTCGGGCCGGGGAGCTGTTTTTT. The chain carries TRBV7-6 and TRBJ2-2, with 7 bases matching TRBD2. Germline values: CDR1 SGHVS, CDR2 FNYEAQ. The CDR3 sequence is 17 residues long. Trimming removed 5 bases from V and 6 bases from J; junction bases left unmatched: 15.